This T cell receptor beta chain was sequenced during a study of CD8 T cells in ankylosing spondylitis (dated by TCRdb to 2017 to 2019). With regard to the full study: T cell receptor beta repertoires were profiled in healthy donors and ankylosing spondylitis patients so that disease-linked TCR variants could be found. In total, the full study cohort was made up of approximately 99 healthy donors and 25 or so ankylosing spondylitis patients. Peripheral blood was sampled, and synovial fluid was also collected from ankylosing spondylitis patients.

This clonotype showed up many times. This receptor's antigen is unknown. One base away there is no much larger clone; base qualities are not given. V drops 2 bases and J drops 3 bases, leaving 11 bases in between. The CDR3 goes from the cysteine to the phenylalanine over 14 residues. Left in the record is the CDR3 DNA by itself, 42 bases read in frame from the first base. Study-level results and caveats: A TCR beta motif made up of several highly homologous amino acid variants appeared to be characteristic of blood from ankylosing spondylitis patients. The disease-linked clones had a CD8+ phenotype and were found at relatively low frequencies in peripheral blood. The disease-linked clones were reported as significantly enriched in matched synovial fluid samples from ankylosing spondylitis patients. Some motif variants had previously been reported in the synovial fluid and blood of reactive arthritis patients, which suggests shared mechanisms of disease initiation.

The instrument was an Illumina HiSeq 2500. Quantitative 5'-RACE with molecular barcodes was used to prepare TCR beta libraries. In the paper's pipeline: A new computational method based on a probabilistic model of VDJ rearrangement was used to identify disease-linked TCR variants. Using fastp trimming at Q25 and MiXCR clonotype assembly, TCRdb reanalyzed the public sequencing data and kept in-frame beta chains. When rows share a CDR3 protein, they turn into one entry using the most common DNA and genes. TCRdb assigned the V and J calls; the authors' analysis was not used. The sample table holds 200,000 to 250,000 distinct CDR3 sequences, of which roughly 24% were seen once. 5% to 8% of the sample rests with the top ten.

The source is a male donor with ankylosing spondylitis or in good health (not recorded which). The receptor chain draws on TRBV12-3 or TRBV12-4 and TRBJ2-7; a tentative D call is TRBD2 (6 bases match). Sequenced sample: blood, either unsorted or a sorted T cell fraction (not recorded which). DNA sequence: TGTGCCAGCAGTTTATCGGGGGAGGTCTACGAGCAGTACTTC. This encodes CASSLSGEVYEQYF.